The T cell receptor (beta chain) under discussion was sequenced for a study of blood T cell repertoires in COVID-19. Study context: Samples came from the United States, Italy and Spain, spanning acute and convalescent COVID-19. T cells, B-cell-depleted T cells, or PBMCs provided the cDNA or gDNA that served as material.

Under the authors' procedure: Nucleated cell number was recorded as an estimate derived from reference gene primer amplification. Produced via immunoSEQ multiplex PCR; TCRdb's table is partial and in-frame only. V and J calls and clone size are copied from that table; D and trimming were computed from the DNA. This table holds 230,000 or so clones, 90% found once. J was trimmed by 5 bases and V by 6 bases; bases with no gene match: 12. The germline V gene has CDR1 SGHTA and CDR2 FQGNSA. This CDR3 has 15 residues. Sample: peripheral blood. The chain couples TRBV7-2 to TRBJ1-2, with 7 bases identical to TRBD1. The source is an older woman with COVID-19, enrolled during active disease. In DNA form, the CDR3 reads TGTGCCAGCAGACGAGGACAGGACGTACCTTATGGCTACACCTTC. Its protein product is CASRRGQDVPYGYTF.